This T cell receptor beta chain was sequenced during a study of shared clonotypes between healthy human individuals. Study-wide points: Memory subsets had estimated richness that was generally smaller than that of naive subsets.

The assay was carried out at the deep level. Sequencing was performed with immunoSEQ multiplex PCR; in TCRdb, only in-frame clones are kept and a portion is missing. Here the sample spans 2.3 million or so clones, more than 80% being singletons. Concerning this clone itself: The antigen is undetermined.

Trimming took off 7 bases at V and 6 bases at J, with 13 bases between the two ends. CDR3 length: 13 amino acids. Germline CDR1 is MNHNS and CDR2 is SASEGT. Sequenced: naive CD4+ T cells from PBMCs. As to subset: CD45RA+ positively selected. The chain carries TRBV6-1 and TRBJ1-5; perhaps TRBD1 as D (5 bases). This TCR was recovered from a man younger than 35 in good health. Some clones in this sample may be carry-over from other donors' samples. In nucleotides, the CDR3 is TGTGCCAGCAAGTGGGGACGTGGTCAGCCCCAGCATTTT. Its protein is CASKWGRGQPQHF.